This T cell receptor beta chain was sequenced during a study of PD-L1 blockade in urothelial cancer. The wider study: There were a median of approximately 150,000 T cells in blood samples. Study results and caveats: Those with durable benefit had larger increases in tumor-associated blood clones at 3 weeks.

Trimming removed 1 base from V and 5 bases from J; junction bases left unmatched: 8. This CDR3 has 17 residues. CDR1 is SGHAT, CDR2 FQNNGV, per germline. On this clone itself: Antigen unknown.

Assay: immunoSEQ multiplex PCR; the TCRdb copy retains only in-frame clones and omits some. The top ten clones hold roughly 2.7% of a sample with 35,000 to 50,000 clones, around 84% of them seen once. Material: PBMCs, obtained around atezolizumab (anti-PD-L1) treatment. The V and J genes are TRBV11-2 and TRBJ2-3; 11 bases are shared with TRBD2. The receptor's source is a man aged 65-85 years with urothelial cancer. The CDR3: CASSLALLAGVRDTQYF. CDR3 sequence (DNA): TGTGCCAGCAGCTTAGCATTACTAGCGGGAGTTAGAGATACGCAGTATTTT.